The following is a T cell receptor beta chain sequence with its context. It lacks a known antigen. The input lacks base qualities; no much larger clone sits a single base away. This specimen comes from a study of T cell responses to AZD1222 COVID-19 vaccine (dated by TCRdb to the early 2020s). For the study in its entirety: A total of roughly 240 trial participants underwent TCR sequencing, of whom about 210 received two doses of AZD1222 and about 25 received two doses of the MenACWY control vaccine. Enrollment into the trials was organized by age into subgroups of 18-55, 56-69 and 70-plus years, and those subgroups contained roughly 140, 27 and 60 TCR-sequenced participants, respectively. The investigation overall reported the following: Conclusions about previously exposed vaccinees were limited because only six AZD1222 recipients were SARS-CoV-2 seropositive at baseline. A significant rise in spike-specific TCR breadth and depth was observed after two AZD1222 doses relative to day 0 and relative to MenACWY recipients. Vaccine-associated CD4 TCRs spanned the whole spike protein, with dominant responses in regions 160-218 and 743-854. In the small 56-69-year group, the increase in depth fell short of significance, most likely because of low power. Because no day 14 peak-response samples were available, repertoires were characterized only after the peak T cell response. Most participants were white British and females outnumbered males, and the authors suggested that clonal diversity may have been underestimated. Reportedly, almost half of the unique spike-specific TCRs recognized epitopes lying outside the regions that are mutated in the B.1.351 and B.1.1.7 variants.

The CDR3 runs 13 residues from the cysteine to the phenylalanine. CDR3 DNA only is kept here, 39 bases in frame from base 1. Looking up the germline V gene yields CDR1 SQVTM and CDR2 ANQGSEA. V ends up 3 bases short and J 4 bases short, with an unmatched junction base count of 3. The CDR3 regions of human TCRbeta chains were analyzed by immunosequencing. Under the source paper's analysis protocol: Repertoire TCRs were matched against a reference library of SARS-CoV-2-specific TCRs generated with the MIRA antigen-specificity platform. Breadth was defined as the fraction of unique TCRs that were SARS-CoV-2-associated. Depth was defined as the fraction of total T cells that were SARS-CoV-2-associated. Each spike-specific TCR was assigned to its reactive spike region and to a CD4 or CD8 class using the MIRA data. Log10-transformed breadth and depth values were compared by one-way ANOVA with Sidak's multiple comparisons tests. What TCRdb holds here is the immuneACCESS table cut down to in-frame rearrangements. Part of the clones is not present; checked against another copy, under half of the missing clones reflect an unresolved V gene, and the others are unexplained. The V and J calls and the clone size are those of that table, but D and trimming were determined from the DNA. This sample holds about 83,000 clones; around 90% were observed only once. In total, the top ten clones hold about 4.9% of the sample.

Taken with the paper, the label for time point translates to: baseline before first vaccination. The label giving this sample's treatment or condition can be read as: meningococcal conjugate vaccine given as trial control. The vaccinee samples were drawn from two UK trials, COV001 and COV002, one of which was a single-blind randomized controlled phase 2/3 trial testing AZD1222 (ChAdOx1 nCoV-19) in healthy adults. For TCRbeta chain sequencing, PBMC samples from trial participants were taken at day 0 and at day 28 after the second dose. The material sequenced was peripheral blood, taken on day 0 of MenACWY control vaccination. The chain is made from TRBV29-1 and TRBJ1-1, and 9 bases in between align with TRBD1. This TCR came from an adult in good health. CDR3 protein: CSVDMGQGTEAFF. DNA sequence: TGCAGCGTTGATATGGGACAGGGCACTGAAGCTTTCTTT.